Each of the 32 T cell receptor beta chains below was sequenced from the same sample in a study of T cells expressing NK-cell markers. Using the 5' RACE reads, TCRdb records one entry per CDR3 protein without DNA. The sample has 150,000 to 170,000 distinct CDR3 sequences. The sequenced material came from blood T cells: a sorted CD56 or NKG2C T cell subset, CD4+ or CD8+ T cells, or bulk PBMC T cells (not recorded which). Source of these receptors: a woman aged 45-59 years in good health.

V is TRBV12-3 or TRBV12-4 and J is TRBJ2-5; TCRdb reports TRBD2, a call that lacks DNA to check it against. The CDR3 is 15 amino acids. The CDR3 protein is CASRTLGTSGETQYF.

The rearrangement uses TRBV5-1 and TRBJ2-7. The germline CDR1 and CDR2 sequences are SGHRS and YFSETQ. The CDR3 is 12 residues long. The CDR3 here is CASSSDSYEQYF. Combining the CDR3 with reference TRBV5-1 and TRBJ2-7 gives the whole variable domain KAGVTQTPRYLIKTRGQQVTLSCSPISGHRSVSWYQQTPGQGLQFLFEYFSETQRNKGNFPGRFSGRQFSNSRSEMNVSTLELGDSALYLCASSSDSYEQYFGPGTRLTVT.

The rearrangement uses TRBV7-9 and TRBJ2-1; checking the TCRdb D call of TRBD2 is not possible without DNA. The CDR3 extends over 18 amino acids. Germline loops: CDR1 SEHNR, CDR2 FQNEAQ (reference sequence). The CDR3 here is CASSLERWSLAWGNEQFF.

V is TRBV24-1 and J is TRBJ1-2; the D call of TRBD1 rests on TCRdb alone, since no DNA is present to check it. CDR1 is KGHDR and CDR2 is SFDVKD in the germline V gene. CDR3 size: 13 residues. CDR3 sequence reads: CATSDPGQAGYTF.

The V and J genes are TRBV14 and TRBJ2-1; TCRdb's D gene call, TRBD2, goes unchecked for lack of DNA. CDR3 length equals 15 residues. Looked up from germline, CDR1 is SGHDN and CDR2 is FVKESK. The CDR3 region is CASSQGTSGKGEQFF.

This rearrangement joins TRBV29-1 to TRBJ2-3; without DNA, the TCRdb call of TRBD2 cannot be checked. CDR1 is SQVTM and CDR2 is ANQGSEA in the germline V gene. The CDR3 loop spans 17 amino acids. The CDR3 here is CSVEGGASGLLTDTQYF.

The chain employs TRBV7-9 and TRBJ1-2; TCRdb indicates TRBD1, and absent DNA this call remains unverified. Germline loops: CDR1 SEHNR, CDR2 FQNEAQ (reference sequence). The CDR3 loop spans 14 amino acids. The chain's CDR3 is CASSLGEGANGYTF.

CDR3 residues: CASSRGYDYEQYF. The V gene is TRBV6-2 or TRBV6-3, the J gene TRBJ2-7; the D gene TCRdb calls, TRBD1, cannot be checked with no DNA. CDR3 length equals 13 residues. Germline lookup yields CDR1 MNHEY and CDR2 SVGEGT.

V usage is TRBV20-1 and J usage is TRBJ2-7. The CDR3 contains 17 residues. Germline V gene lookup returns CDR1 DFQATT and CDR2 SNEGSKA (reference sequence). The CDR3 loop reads CSARPTDPSRFSYEQYF.

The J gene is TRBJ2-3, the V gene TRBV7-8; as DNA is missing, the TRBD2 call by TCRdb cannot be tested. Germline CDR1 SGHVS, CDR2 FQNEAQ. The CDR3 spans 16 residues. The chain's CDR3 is CASSLSLAGEVDTQYF.

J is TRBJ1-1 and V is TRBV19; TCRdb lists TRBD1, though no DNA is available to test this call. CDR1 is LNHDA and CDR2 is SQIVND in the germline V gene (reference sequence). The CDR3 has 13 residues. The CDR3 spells CASRPQGSTEAFF.

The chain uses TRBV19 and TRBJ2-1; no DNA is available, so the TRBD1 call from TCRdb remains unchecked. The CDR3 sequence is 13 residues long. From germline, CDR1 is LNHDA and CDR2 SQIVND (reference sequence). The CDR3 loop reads CASSIWGVDEQFF.

The CDR3 reads CATSTRSGANVLTF. The chain recombines TRBV15 with TRBJ2-6. Germline loops: CDR1 LNHNV, CDR2 YYDKDF (reference sequence). The CDR3 has 14 residues.

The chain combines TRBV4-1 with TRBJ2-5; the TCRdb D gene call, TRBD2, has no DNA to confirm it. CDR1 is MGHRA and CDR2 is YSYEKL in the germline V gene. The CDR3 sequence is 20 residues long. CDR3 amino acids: CASSQEGLAGGLIIQETQYF.

CDR3 residues: CASRDGGHGYTF. The chain is built from TRBV10-3 and TRBJ1-2; the TCRdb call, TRBD1, lacks DNA for checking. Germline V gene data show CDR1 as ENHRY and CDR2 as SYGVKD. CDR3 size: 12 residues.

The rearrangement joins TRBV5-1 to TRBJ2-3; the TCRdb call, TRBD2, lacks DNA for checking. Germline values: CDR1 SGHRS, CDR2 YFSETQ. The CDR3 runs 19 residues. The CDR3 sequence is CASSFSLLKREGLEDTQYF.

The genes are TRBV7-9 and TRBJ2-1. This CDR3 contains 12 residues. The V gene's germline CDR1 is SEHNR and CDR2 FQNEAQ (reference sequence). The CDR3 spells CASSTELNEQFF. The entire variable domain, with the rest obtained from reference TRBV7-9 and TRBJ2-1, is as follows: DTGVSQNPRHKITKRGQNVTFRCDPISEHNRLYWYRQTLGQGPEFLTYFQNEAQLEKSRLLSDRFSAERPKGSFSTLEIQRTEQGDSAMYLCASSTELNEQFFGPGTRLTVL.

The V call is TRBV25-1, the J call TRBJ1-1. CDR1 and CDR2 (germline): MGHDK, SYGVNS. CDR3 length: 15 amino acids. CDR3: CASSPVGLGKSEAFF.

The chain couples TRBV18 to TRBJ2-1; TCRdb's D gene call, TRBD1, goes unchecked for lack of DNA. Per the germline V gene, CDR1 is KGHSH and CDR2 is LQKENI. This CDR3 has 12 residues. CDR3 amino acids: CASSRDDNEQFF. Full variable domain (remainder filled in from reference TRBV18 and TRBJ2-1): NAGVMQNPRHLVRRRGQEARLRCSPMKGHSHVYWYRQLPEEGLKFMVYLQKENIIDESGMPKERFSAEFPKEGPSILRIQQVVRGDSAAYFCASSRDDNEQFFGPGTRLTVL.

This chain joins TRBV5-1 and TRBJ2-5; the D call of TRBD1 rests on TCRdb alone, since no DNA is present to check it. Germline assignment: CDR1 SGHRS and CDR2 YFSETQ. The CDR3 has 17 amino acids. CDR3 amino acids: CASSYVAGQEDQETQYF.

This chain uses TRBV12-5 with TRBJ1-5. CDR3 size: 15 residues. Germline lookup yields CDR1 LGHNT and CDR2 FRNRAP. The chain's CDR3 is CASGQSEAFNQPQHF.

This CDR3 reads CASRALDRVGLTDTQYF. The chain has TRBV6-1 and TRBJ2-3; TCRdb gives TRBD1 as the D gene, but with no DNA this cannot be confirmed. This CDR3 contains 17 residues. Germline V gene lookup returns CDR1 MNHNS and CDR2 SASEGT.

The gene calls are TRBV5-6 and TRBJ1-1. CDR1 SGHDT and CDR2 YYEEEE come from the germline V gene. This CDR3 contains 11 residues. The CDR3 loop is CASSAGTEAFF.

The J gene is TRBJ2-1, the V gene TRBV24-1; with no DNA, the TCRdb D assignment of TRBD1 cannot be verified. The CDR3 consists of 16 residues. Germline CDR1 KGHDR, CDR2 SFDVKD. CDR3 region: CATSDSDRAAFNEQFF.

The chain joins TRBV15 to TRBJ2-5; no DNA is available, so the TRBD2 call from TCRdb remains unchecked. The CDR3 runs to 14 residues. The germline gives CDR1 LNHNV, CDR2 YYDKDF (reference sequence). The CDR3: CATSGLADGETQYF.

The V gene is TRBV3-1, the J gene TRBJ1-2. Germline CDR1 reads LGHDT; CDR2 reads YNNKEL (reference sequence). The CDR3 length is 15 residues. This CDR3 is CASRITGPYSYGYTF.

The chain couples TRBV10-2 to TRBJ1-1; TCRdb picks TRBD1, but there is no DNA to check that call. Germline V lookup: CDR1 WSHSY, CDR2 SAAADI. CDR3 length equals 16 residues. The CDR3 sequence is CASSVAQGMSDTEAFF.

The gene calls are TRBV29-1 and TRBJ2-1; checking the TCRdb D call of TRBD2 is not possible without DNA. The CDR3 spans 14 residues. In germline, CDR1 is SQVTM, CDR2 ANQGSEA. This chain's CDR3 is CSVAGPSGIGEQFF.

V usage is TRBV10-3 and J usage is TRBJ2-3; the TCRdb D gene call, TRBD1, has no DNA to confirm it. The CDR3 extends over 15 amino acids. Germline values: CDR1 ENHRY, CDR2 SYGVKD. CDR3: CAISRTGGPTDTQYF.

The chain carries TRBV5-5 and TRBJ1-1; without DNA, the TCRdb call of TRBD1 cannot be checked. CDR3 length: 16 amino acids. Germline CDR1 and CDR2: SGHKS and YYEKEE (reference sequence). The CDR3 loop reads CASNYGTGGYTRPAFF.

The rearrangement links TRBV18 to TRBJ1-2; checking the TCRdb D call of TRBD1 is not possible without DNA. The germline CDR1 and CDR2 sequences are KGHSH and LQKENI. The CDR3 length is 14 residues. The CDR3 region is CASSPGDREYGYTF.

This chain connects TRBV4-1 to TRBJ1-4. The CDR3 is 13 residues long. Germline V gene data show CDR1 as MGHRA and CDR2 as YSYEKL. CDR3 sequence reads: CASSQDFPEKLFF.